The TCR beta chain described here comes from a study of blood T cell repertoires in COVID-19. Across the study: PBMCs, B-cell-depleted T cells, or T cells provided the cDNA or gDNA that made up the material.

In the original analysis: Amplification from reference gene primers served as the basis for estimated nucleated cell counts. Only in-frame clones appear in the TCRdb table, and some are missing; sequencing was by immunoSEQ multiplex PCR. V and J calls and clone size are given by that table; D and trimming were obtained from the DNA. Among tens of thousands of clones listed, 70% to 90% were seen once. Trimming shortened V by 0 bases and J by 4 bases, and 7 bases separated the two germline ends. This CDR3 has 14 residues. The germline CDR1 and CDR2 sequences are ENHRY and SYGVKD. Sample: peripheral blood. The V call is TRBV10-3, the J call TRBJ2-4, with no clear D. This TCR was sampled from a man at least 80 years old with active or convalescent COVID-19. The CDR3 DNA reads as TGTGCCATCAGTGAGTCCTTACAGAAAAACATTCAGTACTTC. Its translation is CAISESLQKNIQYF.